The entry below describes one TCR beta chain. Its target is not known. On the basis of clinical symptoms, serum thyroxine and TRAb, thyroid ultrasound and orbital computed tomography, diagnoses were made. Authors of the study amplified TCR beta CDR3 regions from RNA transcripts. During a first-round RT-PCR of the TCR CDR3, the HTBI primer set was used. One entry per CDR3 protein, called by TCRdb with MiXCR from the multiplex PCR reads. The data show 300,000 to 450,000 distinct CDR3 sequences, approximately 25% seen once. The CDR3 length is 15 residues. V lost 0 bases and J 1 base, leaving 10 bases between the germline ends. Germline assignment: CDR1 DFQATT and CDR2 SNEGSKA (reference sequence). The source of the sample is a study of T cells in Graves' hyperthyroidism and ophthalmopathy. Study findings and constraints: The model predicted ophthalmopathy a median approximately six months before onset. Clonotypes that were expanded in thyroid above 0.001 mostly appeared in blood too.

This sequence joins TRBV20-1 and TRBJ2-1; no reliable D call. The sample was blood. This receptor was obtained from a middle-aged man with Graves' hyperthyroidism. The CDR3 region is CSARDLSESYNEQFF. DNA for the CDR3: TGCAGTGCTAGAGATTTATCAGAGTCCTACAATGAGCAGTTCTTC.